This T cell receptor (delta chain) was captured in a study of Vδ1+ human thymocytes. On this clone itself: Its antigen remains unidentified.

RNA was extracted from the cells and then reverse transcribed. CDR3 amplicons came from multiplex PCR with pooled V-gene forward and constant-region reverse primers. TCRdb re-called the multiplex PCR reads with CATT. Counted here are about 55,000 delta-chain clones, roughly 15% occurring once; the ten biggest clones make up around 0.5%. The sorted cells were CD3+ Vdelta1+ Vdelta2- thymocytes from alphabeta-depleted thymus. Study observations and caveats: The authors advised highly purified populations and single-cell validation. Thymic TRG and TRD repertoires appeared highly polyclonal. Thymic delta-chain repertoires held roughly 20% Vdelta2 sequences and few Vdelta3, despite high sort purity.

The J segment lost 0 bases and the V segment lost 3 bases, leaving 13 bases of the junction unmatched. Germline loops: CDR1 TSWWSYY, CDR2 QGS. The CDR3 sequence is 19 residues long. The chain couples TRDV1 to TRDJ2, with TRDD2 matching over 7 bases. Specimen: Vdelta1+ gamma-delta thymocytes from the thymus. This sample's subset: FACS-sorted CD3+ TCRalphabeta- TCRVdelta1+ TCRVdelta2- thymocytes. This receptor was taken from a boy younger than two who had congenital heart surgery. The CDR3 sequence: CALGDFPTGREALTAQLFF. The CDR3 DNA reads TGTGCTCTTGGGGACTTTCCTACCGGGAGGGAAGCTTTGACAGCACAACTCTTCTTT.